The text below deals with one TCR beta chain. Its antigen is currently not known. No much larger clone exists at a distance of one base, and base qualities are not known. These data are taken from a study of CD8 T cells in ankylosing spondylitis (dated by TCRdb to 2016 to 2017). About the investigation overall: To find TCR variants linked to disease, the study profiled T cell receptor beta repertoires in ankylosing spondylitis patients and healthy donors. The full study cohort comprised some 27 ankylosing spondylitis patients and roughly 110 healthy donors. Peripheral blood samples were taken, and synovial fluid was additionally collected from ankylosing spondylitis patients.

Broader findings and caveats from the paper: Blood from ankylosing spondylitis patients appeared to be characterized by a TCR beta motif composed of several highly homologous amino acid variants. Significant enrichment of the disease-linked clones was reported in matched synovial fluid samples from ankylosing spondylitis patients. A CD8+ phenotype was shown by the disease-linked clones, which were found at relatively low frequencies in peripheral blood. Some TCR beta motif variants had previously been reported in synovial fluid and blood of reactive arthritis patients, which suggested common disease-initiation mechanisms.

The CDR3 runs 15 residues from the cysteine to the phenylalanine. The DNA shown is the 45-base CDR3, in frame from base 1. V and J lose 0 bases and 11 bases, and a span of 22 bases separates them. CDR1 and CDR2 are drawn from the germline V gene (reference sequence): DFQATT, SNEGSKA. These reads were obtained on an Illumina HiSeq 2500. TCR beta libraries were prepared by quantitative 5'-RACE with molecular barcodes. From the authors' description of their analysis: Disease-linked TCR variants were identified with a new computational method built on a probabilistic model of VDJ rearrangement. TCRdb redid the processing of the public reads, applying fastp at Q25 and MiXCR, and retained in-frame beta chains. Rows merge per CDR3 protein into single entries with the most common DNA and genes. TCRdb's processing, not the study's, gives the V and J calls here. Counted in this sample were under 300,000 distinct CDR3 sequences; 8% to 9.5% of them appeared once. The ten largest clonotypes hold nearly 7% of the sample.

Specimen: blood, either unsorted or a sorted T cell fraction (not recorded which). The rearranged segments are TRBV20-1 and TRBJ1-2; D gene: possibly TRBD1, on 5 matching bases. This receptor was obtained from a male donor with ankylosing spondylitis or in good health (not recorded which). The CDR3 amino acid sequence is: CSARERGRGLPEYTF. The base sequence is TGCAGTGCTAGAGAGAGGGGTAGGGGACTGCCGGAATACACCTTC.